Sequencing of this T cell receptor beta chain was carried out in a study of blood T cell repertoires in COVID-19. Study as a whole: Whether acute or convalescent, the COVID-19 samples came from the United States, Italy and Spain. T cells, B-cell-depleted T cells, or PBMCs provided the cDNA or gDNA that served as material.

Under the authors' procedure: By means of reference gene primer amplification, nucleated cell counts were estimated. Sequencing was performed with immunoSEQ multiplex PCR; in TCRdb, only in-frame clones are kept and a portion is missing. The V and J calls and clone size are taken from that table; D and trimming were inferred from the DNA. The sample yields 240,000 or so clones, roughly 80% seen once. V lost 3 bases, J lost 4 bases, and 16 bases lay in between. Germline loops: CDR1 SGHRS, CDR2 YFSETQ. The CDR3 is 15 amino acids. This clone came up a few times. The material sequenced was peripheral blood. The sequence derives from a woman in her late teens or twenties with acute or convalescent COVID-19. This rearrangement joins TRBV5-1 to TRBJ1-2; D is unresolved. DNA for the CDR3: TGCGCCAGCAGCTGGATTTCGGGAGGTGGCTATGGCTACACCTTC. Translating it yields CASSWISGGGYGYTF.